One and the same sample provided the 25 T cell receptor beta chains below, sequenced in a study of T cell clones after liver transplantation. Profiled with immunoSEQ multiplex PCR; TCRdb holds only in-frame clones, not every one. The table lists more than 95,000 clones, roughly four fifths of them singletons. Source: CD4+ T cells from blood, taken around 4 years after liver transplant. The receptors were sampled from a human patient who received a liver transplant. The graft donor may be the source of some T cells.

Comment on this clone: The sample has other DNA sequences that encode this CDR3 too. The chain joins TRBV5-1 to TRBJ1-5, with D perhaps TRBD1 (5 bases). Trimming pared 5 bases from V and 8 bases from J, leaving 20 bases between. The CDR3 is 15 amino acids. CDR1 SGHRS and CDR2 YFSETQ come from the germline V gene. CDR3 in DNA: TGCGCCAGCAGAGCGGGGCCGGGGCCAGAGGAGCCCCAGCATTTT. Amino acids: CASRAGPGPEEPQHF. Complete variable domain (other parts from reference TRBV5-1 and TRBJ1-5): KAGVTQTPRYLIKTRGQQVTLSCSPISGHRSVSWYQQTPGQGLQFLFEYFSETQRNKGNFPGRFSGRQFSNSRSEMNVSTLELGDSALYLCASRAGPGPEEPQHFGDGTRLSIL.

This chain links TRBV4-1 with TRBJ1-2; possibly TRBD1 for D (5 bases). Germline CDR1 and CDR2: MGHRA and YSYEKL. V dropped 1 base and J dropped 8 bases, with 17 bases sitting between them. CDR3 length: 15 amino acids. The CDR3 spells CASSQGEGRERGYTF. Here the CDR3 DNA reads TGCGCCAGCAGCCAAGGGGAGGGACGTGAGCGAGGCTACACCTTC.

The chain has TRBV7-2 and TRBJ2-1; 8 bases match TRBD1. The germline V gene has CDR1 SGHTA and CDR2 FQGNSA. V lost 5 bases to trimming and J lost 2 bases; unmatched junction nucleotides: 5. The CDR3 loop spans 15 amino acids. CDR3 residues: CASSLRGPPYNEQFF. CDR3 DNA sequence: TGTGCCAGCAGCCTCAGGGGGCCTCCCTACAATGAGCAGTTCTTC.

V and J are TRBV7-3 and TRBJ2-3; D ambiguous. Germline CDR1 is SGHTA and CDR2 is FQGTGA. This CDR3 contains 13 residues. The ends were cut back, 3 bases at V and 1 base at J, with 5 bases in the middle. This chain's CDR3 is CASSFTRTDTQYF. The CDR3 DNA is TGTGCCAGCAGCTTCACTCGCACAGATACGCAGTATTTT.

This chain links TRBV27 with TRBJ2-7; maybe TRBD2 (7 bases). The CDR3 runs 14 residues. Germline loops: CDR1 MNHEY, CDR2 SMNVEV (reference sequence). Trimming cost V 3 bases and J 2 bases, with 11 bases left between them. CDR3 amino acids: CASSFGGQTYEQYF. CDR3 bases: TGTGCCAGCAGTTTCGGGGGGCAGACCTACGAGCAGTACTTC.

The chain couples TRBV11-2 to TRBJ2-2; maybe TRBD1 (6 bases). V lost 5 bases and J 0 bases, leaving 13 bases between the germline ends. The CDR3 has 16 residues. CDR1 is SGHAT and CDR2 is FQNNGV in the germline V gene. CDR3 amino acids: CASSTRTASNTGELFF. The CDR3 bases are TGTGCCAGCAGCACCCGGACAGCATCGAACACCGGGGAGCTGTTTTTT.

The chain recombines TRBV9 with TRBJ1-2; TRBD1 might be the D (5 bases). Between the trimmed V and J ends, which lost 3 bases and 4 bases, there was a span of 13 bases. This CDR3 has 14 residues. Germline V lookup: CDR1 SGDLS, CDR2 YYNGEE. CDR3 amino acids: CASSAHRDGYGYTF. CDR3 DNA sequence: TGTGCCAGCAGCGCCCACCGGGACGGCTATGGCTACACCTTC.

This chain links TRBV29-1 with TRBJ1-4; no definite D call. CDR3 size: 14 residues. With 1 base removed from V and 4 bases from J, the gap between germline ends came to 10 bases. Germline CDR1 is SQVTM and CDR2 is ANQGSEA. The CDR3, as DNA: TGCAGCGTTGAAGGGGTCATATATAATGAAAAACTGTTTTTT. It encodes CSVEGVIYNEKLFF.

The gene calls are TRBV6-5 and TRBJ2-3; TRBD1 agrees at 7 bases. The junction had 5 bases not matched to a gene; V was cut back by 5 bases and J by 3 bases. Germline V CDR1 and CDR2: MNHEY, SVGAGI. CDR3 length: 14 residues. The CDR3 protein is CASSLGGGTDTQYF. The DNA of the CDR3 is TGTGCCAGCAGTCTAGGGGGCGGGACAGATACGCAGTATTTT.

This chain links TRBV29-1 with TRBJ1-2; the D is unclear. CDR3 length: 13 residues. CDR1 and CDR2 from the germline V gene are SQVTM and ANQGSEA. Trimming took 4 bases from V and 3 from J, leaving 12 bases between them. CDR3 DNA: TGCAGCGTTGGGACGGCTTTGGACTATGGCTACACCTTC. Protein sequence: CSVGTALDYGYTF.

J is TRBJ1-5 and V is TRBV7-3; D might be TRBD1 (5 bases). Germline assignment: CDR1 SGHTA and CDR2 FQGTGA. CDR3 length equals 15 residues. V lost 2 bases to trimming and J lost 4 bases, with 12 bases between them. The CDR3 region is CASSLYRSGNQPQHF. CDR3 coding DNA: TGTGCCAGCAGCTTATATAGATCAGGGAATCAGCCCCAGCATTTT. Looking up the rest from reference TRBV7-3 and TRBJ1-5 gives the full variable domain: GAGVSQTPSNKVTEKGKYVELRCDPISGHTALYWYRQSLGQGPEFLIYFQGTGAADDSGLPNDRFFAVRPEGSVSTLKIQRTERGDSAVYLCASSLYRSGNQPQHFGDGTRLSIL.

The chain employs TRBV19 and TRBJ2-6, with no clear D. Germline CDR1 reads LNHDA; CDR2 reads SQIVND (reference sequence). This CDR3 is built from 13 residues. Between the trimmed V and J ends, which lost 6 bases and 0 bases, there was a span of 3 bases. The CDR3 sequence is CASRPSGANVLTF. CDR3 nucleotides: TGTGCCAGTAGACCCTCTGGGGCCAACGTCCTGACTTTC.

V is TRBV7-7 and J is TRBJ2-5, with 8 bases identical to TRBD1. From germline, CDR1 is SSHAT and CDR2 FNYEAQ (reference sequence). This CDR3 has 14 amino acids. With 5 bases clipped from V and 7 bases from J, the junction kept 9 bases outside the gene matches. This CDR3 reads CASSPSDREVTQYF. The DNA of the CDR3 is TGTGCCAGCAGCCCCTCGGACAGGGAAGTGACCCAGTACTTC.

The V call is TRBV6-1, the J call TRBJ1-5; no firm D call. Germline V lookup: CDR1 MNHNS, CDR2 SASEGT. This CDR3 comprises 12 residues. Trimming pared 2 bases from V and 4 bases from J, leaving 3 bases between. The CDR3 nucleotides read TGTGCCAGCAGTGAAAGTAATCAGCCCCAGCATTTT. This encodes CASSESNQPQHF.

The J gene is TRBJ2-1, the V gene TRBV7-2, with TRBD2 identical over 10 bases. V lost 6 bases to trimming and J lost 10 bases; unmatched junction nucleotides: 12. The germline V gene has CDR1 SGHTA and CDR2 FQGNSA. CDR3 size: 15 residues. The CDR3: CASSAPSGRVGEQFF. CDR3 nucleotides: TGTGCCAGCAGTGCCCCTAGCGGGAGAGTAGGAGAGCAGTTCTTC.

This chain uses TRBV9 with TRBJ1-1; unclear D gene. V gave up 0 bases and J gave up 0 bases, with 9 bases separating them. The CDR3 covers 15 residues. CDR1 is SGDLS, CDR2 YYNGEE, per germline. DNA of the CDR3: TGTGCCAGCAGCGTAGTTGATTCCATGAACACTGAAGCTTTCTTT. Its translation: CASSVVDSMNTEAFF.

The chain carries TRBV29-1 and TRBJ2-3; D is undetermined. Germline V gives CDR1 SQVTM, CDR2 ANQGSEA. The CDR3 contains 14 residues. V lost 5 bases to trimming and J lost 8 bases, with 20 bases between them. The CDR3 nucleotides are TGCAGCGTTAGGTACTCCTTAGATGGGGTTACGCAGTATTTT. It yields the protein CSVRYSLDGVTQYF.

The chain couples TRBV5-1 to TRBJ1-6; D remains unclear. Germline V gene lookup returns CDR1 SGHRS and CDR2 YFSETQ. V was cut by 2 bases and J by 7 bases, with 10 bases left in between. The CDR3 consists of 14 residues. The CDR3 DNA sequence: TGCGCCAGCAGCTTATCACGGATGAATTCACCCCTCCACTTT. It encodes CASSLSRMNSPLHF.

This clone appeared a single time. This sequence joins TRBV30 and TRBJ2-1; D is possibly TRBD2 (7 bases). CDR3 length: 14 residues. Trimming pared 0 bases from V and 7 bases from J, leaving 13 bases between. CDR1 and CDR2 from the germline V gene are GTSNPN and SVGIG (reference sequence). Here the CDR3 DNA reads TGTGCCTGGAGTGTACCCAGGGGAGGGAATGAGCAGTTCTTC. This translates into CAWSVPRGGNEQFF.

This clone was found a few times. The chain combines TRBV7-6 with TRBJ2-3, with 10 bases fitting TRBD2. J was trimmed by 5 bases and V by 5 bases; bases with no gene match: 16. The CDR3 contains 18 residues. Germline values: CDR1 SGHVS, CDR2 FNYEAQ. CDR3 residues: CASSPTPGSGRALDTQYF. The CDR3 coding sequence is TGTGCCAGCAGCCCTACCCCTGGAAGCGGGAGGGCCTTAGATACGCAGTATTTT.

This clone was counted only a few times. CDR3 region: CASSVEGYPTEAFF. For the CDR3, the DNA is TGTGCCAGCAGCGTCGAAGGTTACCCGACTGAAGCTTTCTTT. The J gene is TRBJ1-1, the V gene TRBV9; D not resolved. This CDR3 region has 14 residues. The V gene's germline CDR1 is SGDLS and CDR2 YYNGEE. With 2 bases removed from V and 5 bases from J, the gap between germline ends came to 13 bases.

The chain recombines TRBV14 with TRBJ2-6, with TRBD2 matching over 8 bases. Per germline, CDR1 SGHDN and CDR2 FVKESK. The CDR3 covers 17 residues. Trimming took 7 bases from V and 0 from J; bases not matched to a gene: 8. Here the CDR3 DNA reads TGTGCCAGCACCCACGGGGGGGGAGCCTCTGGGGCCAACGTCCTGACTTTC. Protein: CASTHGGGASGANVLTF.

The chain uses TRBV15 and TRBJ1-1; a possible D gene is TRBD1 (6 bases). The CDR3 is made up of 15 amino acids. V was clipped by 5 bases and J by 0 bases, with 13 bases between them. The V gene's germline CDR1 is LNHNV and CDR2 YYDKDF (reference sequence). CDR3: CATSGLDRLNTEAFF. The DNA for the CDR3 is TGTGCCACCAGCGGACTGGACAGATTGAACACTGAAGCTTTCTTT.

This chain joins TRBV11-3 and TRBJ1-2, with D perhaps matching TRBD1 (6 bases). The V gene lost 4 bases and the J gene lost 6 bases, with 21 bases spanning the gap. CDR3 length equals 16 residues. Germline lookup yields CDR1 SGHNT and CDR2 YENEEA. CDR3 in amino acids: CASSSGPTGGLDGYTF. In DNA form, the CDR3 reads TGTGCCAGCAGCTCGGGGCCGACAGGTGGATTGGATGGCTACACCTTC.

CDR3 DNA: TGTGCCAGCAGCACGGGGGGACAGGGGTTAAACATTCAGTACTTC. Protein: CASSTGGQGLNIQYF. The chain recombines TRBV9 with TRBJ2-4; 10 nucleotides align to TRBD1. The J segment lost 6 bases and the V segment lost 4 bases, leaving 7 bases of the junction unmatched. This CDR3 has 15 amino acids. The germline V gene has CDR1 SGDLS and CDR2 YYNGEE.